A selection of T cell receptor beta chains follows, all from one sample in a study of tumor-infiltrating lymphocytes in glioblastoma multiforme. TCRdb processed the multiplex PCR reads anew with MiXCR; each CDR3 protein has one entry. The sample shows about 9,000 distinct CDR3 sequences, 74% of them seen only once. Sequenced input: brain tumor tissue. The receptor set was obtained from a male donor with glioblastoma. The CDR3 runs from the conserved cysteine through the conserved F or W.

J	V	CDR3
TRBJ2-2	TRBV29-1	CSVPTGVGNTGELFF
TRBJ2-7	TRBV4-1	CASSQAPGLAGASCEQYF
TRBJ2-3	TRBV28	CASIPSSGTPNTDTQYF
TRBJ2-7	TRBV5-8	CASKNLLAGGLYEQYF
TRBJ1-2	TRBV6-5	CASSPQTGTGFYGYTF
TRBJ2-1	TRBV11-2	CVSCIFNDQFF
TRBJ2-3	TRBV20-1	CSARDSSSTDTQYF
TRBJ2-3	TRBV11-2	CASSLSPTGPDTQYF
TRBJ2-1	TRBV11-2	CASSLLGGKARREQFF
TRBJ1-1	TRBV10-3	CAISESRDREAFF
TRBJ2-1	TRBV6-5	CASSTGREQFF
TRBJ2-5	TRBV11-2	CASGFIGTSKGTQYF
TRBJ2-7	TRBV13	CASSSTAGVESGEQYF
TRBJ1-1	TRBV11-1	CASSLEDWESKAFF
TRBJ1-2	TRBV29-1	CSVVGSSGYTF
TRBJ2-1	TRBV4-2	CASSRPSGRPDEQFF
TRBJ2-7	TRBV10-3	CAISDALAGSGEQYF
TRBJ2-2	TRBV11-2	CASSSQLAGGNTGELFF
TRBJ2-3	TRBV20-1	CSARYSGEDDTQYF
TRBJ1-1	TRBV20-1	CSARGLKENTEAFF
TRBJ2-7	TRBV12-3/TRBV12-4	CASSSRTGAHYVQYF
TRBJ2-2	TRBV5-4	CASSRDHPGMGNTGELFF
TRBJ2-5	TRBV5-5	CASSLRGEIQYF
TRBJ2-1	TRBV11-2	CASSLGGRRNEQFF
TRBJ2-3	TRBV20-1	CSPSRPGLAGGPSSTDTQYF
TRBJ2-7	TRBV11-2	CASSSYSLAQYEQYF
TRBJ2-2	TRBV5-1	CASSLDTGANTGELFF
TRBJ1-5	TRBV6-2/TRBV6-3	CASTVDSHQPQHF
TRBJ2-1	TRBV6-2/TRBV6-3	CASSYEGAHEQFF
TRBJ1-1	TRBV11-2	CASSPGTFMNTEAFF
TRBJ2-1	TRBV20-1	CSASRPGLAGTNEQFF
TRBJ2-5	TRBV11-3	CDSSFPGLAGKQETQYF
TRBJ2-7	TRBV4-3	CASSVRAQAYEQYF
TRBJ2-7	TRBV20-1	CSARDILAGEQYF
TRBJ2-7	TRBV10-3	CAISPDRGHEQYF
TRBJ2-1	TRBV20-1	CSSRGVYNEQFF
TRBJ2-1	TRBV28	CTSSLDLAAGGNNEQFF
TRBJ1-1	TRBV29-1	CSVEHCSVTEAFF
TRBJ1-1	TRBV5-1	CASSPGQDTEAFF
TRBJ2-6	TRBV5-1	CASSRDGSSGANVLTF
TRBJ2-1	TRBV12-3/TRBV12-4	CASERDPAVEQFF
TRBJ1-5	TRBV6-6	CASRPPEGKLGDQPQHF
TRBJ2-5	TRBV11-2	CASSPGRLRETQYF
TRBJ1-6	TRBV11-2	CASSPQVTGGSPLHF
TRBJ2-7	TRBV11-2	CAISFSSIALYQQYF
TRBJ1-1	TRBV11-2	CASSLAECDSEAFF
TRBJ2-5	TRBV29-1	CSALSGNLQETQYF
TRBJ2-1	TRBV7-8	CASSLVGSIYNEQFF
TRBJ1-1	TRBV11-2	CASSFDWTGGAVTFF